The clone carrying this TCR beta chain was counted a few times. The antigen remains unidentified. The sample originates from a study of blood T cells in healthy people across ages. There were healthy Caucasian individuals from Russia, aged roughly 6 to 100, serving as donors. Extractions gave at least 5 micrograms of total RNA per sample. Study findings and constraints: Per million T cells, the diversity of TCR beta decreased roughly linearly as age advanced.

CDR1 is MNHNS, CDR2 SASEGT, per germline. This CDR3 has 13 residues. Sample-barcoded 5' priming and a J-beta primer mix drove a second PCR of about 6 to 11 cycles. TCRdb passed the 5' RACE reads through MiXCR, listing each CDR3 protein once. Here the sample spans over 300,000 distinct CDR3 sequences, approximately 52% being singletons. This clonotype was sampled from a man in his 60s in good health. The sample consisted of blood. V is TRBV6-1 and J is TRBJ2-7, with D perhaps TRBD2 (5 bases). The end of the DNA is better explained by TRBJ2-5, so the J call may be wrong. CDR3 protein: CASSESRRGTQYF. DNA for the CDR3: TGTGCCAGCAGTGAATCTCGCCGGGGGACCCAGTACTTC.